A selection of T cell receptor beta chains follows, all from one sample in a study of PD-L1 blockade in urothelial cancer. Only in-frame clones appear in the TCRdb table, and some are missing; sequencing was by immunoSEQ multiplex PCR. The profile covers some 22,000 clones, with 90% appearing a single time and 16% taken by the ten largest. This specimen was PBMCs, taken around atezolizumab (anti-PD-L1) treatment. These receptors were obtained from a woman in her sixties with urothelial cancer. CDR3s include the opening cysteine and the closing phenylalanine or tryptophan. A D gene is named only where the DNA matches it firmly.

>TRBV6-1|TRBJ1-2|13|-
CASSEYTGYGYTF
TGTGCCAGCAGTGAATATACCGGTTATGGCTACACCTTC
>TRBV4-1|TRBJ1-1|16|-
CASSHRVRGGNTEAFF
TGCGCCAGCAGCCATAGGGTAAGGGGTGGGAACACTGAAGCTTTCTTT
>TRBV7-9|TRBJ1-2|14|TRBD1
CASSEQGANYGYTF
TGTGCCAGCAGCGAACAGGGGGCTAACTATGGCTACACCTTC
>TRBV27|TRBJ2-6|16|-
CASRTPGGSGANVLTF
TGTGCCAGCAGAACACCCGGGGGCTCTGGGGCCAACGTCCTGACTTTC
>TRBV13|TRBJ2-1|17|TRBD2
CASSLALGTSGRNEQFF
TGTGCCAGCAGCTTAGCCCTCGGGACTAGCGGGAGGAATGAGCAGTTCTTC
>TRBV28|TRBJ1-2|15|TRBD1
CASSFRPGGGGGYTF
TGTGCCAGCAGTTTTAGGCCAGGGGGCGGTGGGGGCTACACCTTC
>TRBV28|TRBJ2-1|16|TRBD2
CASSLFLAGQYNEQFF
TGTGCCAGCAGTTTATTCCTAGCGGGCCAATACAATGAGCAGTTCTTC
>TRBV19|TRBJ1-5|15|-
CASNTEEFSNQPQHF
TGTGCCAGTAACACCGAGGAATTTAGCAATCAGCCCCAGCATTTT
>TRBV19|TRBJ2-3|14|-
CASSIKGDTDTQYF
TGTGCCAGTAGTATAAAGGGGGACACAGATACGCAGTATTTT
>TRBV7-3|TRBJ2-7|16|-
CASSLGRQAEILEQYF
TGTGCCAGCAGCTTAGGAAGGCAGGCTGAAATATTGGAGCAGTACTTC
>TRBV5-1|TRBJ2-1|15|TRBD2
CASSYGTSRNNEQFF
TGCGCCAGCAGCTACGGGACTAGCAGAAACAATGAGCAGTTCTTC
>TRBV25-1|TRBJ2-7|12|-
CASRKHRDEQYF
TGTGCCAGCAGGAAACACAGGGACGAGCAGTACTTC
>TRBV25-1|TRBJ2-7|14|TRBD1
CASSDGQGHYEQYF
TGTGCCAGCAGCGACGGACAGGGACACTACGAGCAGTACTTC
>TRBV7-6|TRBJ2-7|16|TRBD2
CASSLGLGGRGYEQYF
TGTGCCAGCAGCTTAGGGTTGGGCGGGAGGGGTTACGAGCAGTACTTC
>TRBV7-8|TRBJ1-2|13|-
CASSLATGHGYTF
TGTGCCAGCAGCTTGGCGACAGGACATGGCTACACCTTC
>TRBV11-3|TRBJ2-1|14|-
CASSSPVATSEKFF
TGTGCCAGCAGCTCTCCCGTGGCGACTAGTGAAAAGTTCTTC
>TRBV7-8|TRBJ2-7|11|-
CASSSIYEQYF
TGTGCCAGCAGTTCAATCTACGAGCAGTACTTC
>TRBV9|TRBJ1-2|12|-
CASSYGGEGYTF
TGTGCCAGCAGCTACGGGGGAGAAGGCTACACCTTC
>TRBV29-1|TRBJ2-3|13|-
CSVDEASTDTQYF
TGCAGCGTTGATGAGGCGAGCACAGATACGCAGTATTTT
>TRBV15|TRBJ2-1|16|TRBD2
CATSGGLAGAYNEQFF
TGTGCCACCAGCGGCGGTCTAGCGGGAGCTTACAATGAGCAGTTCTTC
>TRBV7-2|TRBJ1-3|14|TRBD1
CASSIQGAGNTIYF
TGTGCCAGCAGCATACAGGGGGCCGGAAACACCATATATTTT
>TRBV10-3|TRBJ1-5|14|-
CAISESGESQPQHF
TGTGCCATCAGTGAAAGTGGGGAGAGTCAGCCCCAGCATTTT